This T cell receptor beta chain was recovered during a study of Ad26.COV2.S vaccination and SARS-CoV-2 variants. Overall study context: Administration of Ad26.COV2.S was intramuscular, either once or twice 56 days apart.

Here immunoSEQ multiplex PCR was the method, and the copy in TCRdb shows in-frame clones only, minus some. The sample has over 350,000 clones, 70% to 90% seen once; the top ten hold 3.5%. Stated treatment: some 20 received Ad26.COV2.S at low or high dose, single or two shots; roughly 5 received placebo; per-sample allocation not given. Specimens were obtained on day 63 following the first vaccine or placebo injection. The sequencing here drew on peripheral blood, taken in a trial of Ad26.COV2.S vaccine versus placebo. The origin of this receptor is a person between 18 and 60 years old who received the Ad26.COV2.S COVID-19 vaccine or a placebo.

CDR3 region: CASSMRRSSGANVLTF. The CDR3 DNA follows: TGTGCCAGTAGTATGAGACGGAGCTCTGGGGCCAACGTCCTGACTTTC. This rearrangement joins TRBV19 to TRBJ2-6; D unclear. V lost 3 bases to trimming and J lost 0 bases, with 9 bases between them. The length of the CDR3 is 16 residues. The germline V gene encodes CDR1 LNHDA and CDR2 SQIVND (reference sequence).